Listed below are T cell receptor beta chains from one sample, sequenced in a study of cytomegalovirus exposure and HLA in healthy donors. The protocol was immunoSEQ multiplex PCR, while the TCRdb copy is restricted to in-frame clones and leaves out a portion. The table has around 130,000 clones, roughly 80% seen once. Sequences were obtained from PBMCs. Source of these receptors: a woman aged 40 to 49 in good health and CMV-seronegative. The CDR3 runs from the conserved cysteine through the conserved F or W. The D gene is left open where the match is weak. Clone size is stated in some rows and not others, as once, few, many or a class when expanded.

CDR3	DNA	J	V	size	D
CASSYGTGRGNTIYF	TGTGCCAGCAGTTACGGGACAGGGAGGGGAAACACCATATATTTT	TRBJ1-3	TRBV6-5	NA	TRBD1
CASSLAGGGETYEQYF	TGTGCCAGCAGTTTGGCCGGTGGCGGAGAAACCTACGAGCAGTACTTC	TRBJ2-7	TRBV28	few	NA
CASSEAGGGTEAFF	TGCGCCAGCAGTGAGGCAGGGGGAGGCACTGAAGCTTTCTTT	TRBJ1-1	TRBV10-2	few	TRBD1
CASSQNLVAGGPADTQYF	TGCGCCAGCAGCCAAAACCTAGTAGCGGGAGGGCCCGCAGATACGCAGTATTTT	TRBJ2-3	TRBV4-3	NA	TRBD2
CASSQDRSTGELFF	TGCGCCAGCAGCCAAGATCGCAGCACCGGGGAGCTGTTTTTT	TRBJ2-2	TRBV4-1	few	NA
CASSAGTSGSNEQYF	TGTGCCAGCAGTGCCGGGACTAGCGGGAGCAACGAGCAGTACTTC	TRBJ2-7	TRBV6-1	NA	TRBD2
CASSQAWGANYGYTF	TGCGCCAGCAGCCAGGCGTGGGGCGCTAACTATGGCTACACCTTC	TRBJ1-2	TRBV4-3	NA	NA
CASSVRQRNTEAFF	TGTGCCAGCAGTGTTAGACAGAGGAACACTGAAGCTTTCTTT	TRBJ1-1	TRBV2	once	NA
CTSSQDPVTGRTYNSPLHF	TGCACCAGCAGCCAAGATCCCGTGACAGGGCGTACCTATAATTCACCCCTCCACTTT	TRBJ1-6	TRBV1	NA	NA
CASSQAAGEGLRYGYTF	TGCGCCAGCAGCCAGGCCGCGGGGGAGGGGTTAAGGTATGGCTACACCTTC	TRBJ1-2	TRBV4-3	NA	NA
CASSQEITSGPYNEQFF	TGCGCCAGCAGCCAAGAAATCACTAGCGGGCCCTACAATGAGCAGTTCTTC	TRBJ2-1	TRBV4-1	NA	TRBD2
CASRGYGQGDFNEQFF	TGTGCCAGCAGGGGTTACGGACAGGGGGATTTTAATGAGCAGTTCTTC	TRBJ2-1	TRBV6-6	NA	TRBD1
CASSLQLNTEAFF	TGTGCCAGCAGCTTACAATTGAACACTGAAGCTTTCTTT	TRBJ1-1	TRBV7-9	NA	NA
CASSLGLRFEDNLETQYF	TGTGCCAGCAGCTTAGGGTTGAGGTTTGAGGATAACTTGGAGACCCAGTACTTC	TRBJ2-5	TRBV7-2	NA	NA
CASSLSTSGAYNEQFF	TGCGCCAGCAGTTTGTCCACTAGCGGGGCGTACAATGAGCAGTTCTTC	TRBJ2-1	TRBV5-1	NA	TRBD2
CASSDQRGPLTSPLHF	TGTGCCAGCAGTGACCAGAGGGGGCCTCTAACTTCACCCCTCCACTTT	TRBJ1-6	TRBV2	few	TRBD1
CASSVANRDRVSGELFF	TGTGCCAGCAGCGTAGCCAACCGGGACAGGGTCTCCGGGGAGCTGTTTTTT	TRBJ2-2	TRBV9	NA	TRBD1
CASSLSQDRGKGYTF	TGTGCCAGCAGTCTAAGCCAGGACAGGGGTAAGGGCTACACCTTC	TRBJ1-2	TRBV28	NA	TRBD1
CASSPGLARNTGELFF	TGCGCCAGCAGCCCCGGGCTAGCGAGGAACACCGGGGAGCTGTTTTTT	TRBJ2-2	TRBV4-1	NA	NA
CASSFPRGGETQYF	TGTGCCAGCAGTTTCCCGAGGGGAGGGGAGACCCAGTACTTC	TRBJ2-5	TRBV28	few	TRBD2
CASSQDDRVFGYGYTF	TGCGCCAGCAGCCAAGATGACAGGGTGTTCGGCTATGGCTACACCTTC	TRBJ1-2	TRBV4-3	NA	TRBD1
CASSWTSGVNTGELFF	TGTGCCAGCAGCTGGACTAGCGGGGTGAACACCGGGGAGCTGTTTTTT	TRBJ2-2	TRBV7-3	NA	TRBD2
CASSQDLRGGENTEAFF	TGCGCCAGCAGCCAAGATCTGCGGGGCGGGGAGAACACTGAAGCTTTCTTT	TRBJ1-1	TRBV4-3	NA	NA
CASRDTSGRGDTQYF	TGTGCCAGCAGAGACACTAGCGGGAGAGGGGATACGCAGTATTTT	TRBJ2-3	TRBV7-2	NA	TRBD2
CASRSSGTASDTQYF	TGTGCCAGCAGGAGTAGCGGGACTGCTAGCGATACGCAGTATTTT	TRBJ2-3	TRBV9	NA	TRBD2
CASTPLGGAQETQYF	TGTGCCAGCACCCCACTTGGTGGGGCACAAGAGACCCAGTACTTC	TRBJ2-5	TRBV6-5	NA	NA
CASTPGADTQYF	TGTGCCAGCACCCCAGGGGCAGATACGCAGTATTTT	TRBJ2-3	TRBV7-8	NA	NA
CASGQGDGANVLTF	TGCGCCTCCGGACAGGGGGATGGGGCCAACGTCCTGACTTTC	TRBJ2-6	TRBV5-1	NA	TRBD1
CAISGGKGQPQHF	TGTGCCATCAGTGGGGGCAAGGGTCAGCCCCAGCATTTT	TRBJ1-5	TRBV10-3	NA	NA
CASSPPQGLAYEQYF	TGTGCCAGCAGCCCCCCCCAGGGGTTGGCCTACGAGCAGTACTTC	TRBJ2-7	TRBV7-9	NA	NA
CASSRGTHEETQYF	TGTGCCAGCAGCCGCGGGACTCACGAGGAGACCCAGTACTTC	TRBJ2-5	TRBV4-2	NA	NA
CASSERGGGNSPLHF	TGTGCCAGCAGTGAGAGGGGAGGAGGTAATTCACCCCTCCACTTT	TRBJ1-6	TRBV25-1	NA	NA
CASSVLQGSITEAFF	TGTGCCAGCAGCGTTCTTCAGGGTAGTATAACTGAAGCTTTCTTT	TRBJ1-1	TRBV9	NA	NA
CASSPTGGPRTEQYF	TGTGCCAGCAGTCCAACAGGGGGACCCCGTACCGAGCAGTACTTC	TRBJ2-7	TRBV28	NA	TRBD1
CATSRDPGDYEQYF	TGTGCCACCAGCAGAGATCCAGGGGATTACGAGCAGTACTTC	TRBJ2-7	TRBV15	NA	NA
CASSPSGTIYEQYF	TGTGCCAGCAGCCCGTCAGGGACAATCTACGAGCAGTACTTC	TRBJ2-7	TRBV27	NA	NA
CASSENPTGNTGELFF	TGTGCCAGCAGTGAGAACCCGACAGGGAACACCGGGGAGCTGTTTTTT	TRBJ2-2	TRBV6-1	NA	NA
CASSRTGGDHYGYTF	TGTGCCAGCAGCCGGACAGGGGGAGATCACTATGGCTACACCTTC	TRBJ1-2	TRBV13	NA	TRBD1
CASRGATGSPLHF	TGTGCCAGCAGGGGGGCAACCGGTTCACCCCTCCACTTT	TRBJ1-6	TRBV2	NA	NA
CAISGTGSEAFF	TGTGCCATCAGCGGGACAGGGAGTGAAGCTTTCTTT	TRBJ1-1	TRBV10-3	NA	TRBD1
CASRPSSSYEQYF	TGTGCCAGCCGCCCGTCGAGCTCCTACGAGCAGTACTTC	TRBJ2-7	TRBV27	once	NA
CASSPRRGGADGGYTF	TGTGCCAGCAGCCCACGCCGCGGGGGGGCTGACGGTGGCTACACCTTC	TRBJ1-2	TRBV5-4	once	NA
CASSQDPTGGSGNTIYF	TGCGCCAGCAGCCAAGATCCTACAGGGGGCTCTGGAAACACCATATATTTT	TRBJ1-3	TRBV4-3	NA	TRBD1
CASSPDVAGELFF	TGTGCCAGCAGCCCAGATGTTGCCGGGGAGCTGTTTTTT	TRBJ2-2	TRBV7-3	NA	NA
CASSPGGQGYQPQHF	TGTGCCAGTAGTCCCGGAGGACAGGGTTATCAGCCCCAGCATTTT	TRBJ1-5	TRBV19	NA	TRBD1